This TCR beta chain is drawn from a study of OX40 agonist ivuxolimab in advanced cancers. The protocol was immunoSEQ multiplex PCR, while the TCRdb copy is restricted to in-frame clones and leaves out a portion. The sample has 80,000 or so clones, around 83% seen once. CDR1 is MNHEY, CDR2 SMNVEV, per germline (reference sequence). Trimming removed 4 bases at V and 2 bases at J, with 11 bases between. CDR3 size: 14 residues. The investigators sampled blood at baseline, at cycle 4 day 1, and at cycle 7 day 1. This sequence was found in an adult with an advanced solid tumor such as melanoma, head and neck, liver or kidney cancer. J is TRBJ2-5 and V is TRBV27; TRBD1 or TRBD2 may be the D gene (5 bases each). The specimen comprised CD4+ or CD8+ T cells sorted from blood, sampled in a trial of the OX40 agonist ivuxolimab. The CDR3 reads CASSSWDRQETQYF. The DNA of the CDR3 is TGTGCCAGCAGTTCTTGGGACCGGCAAGAGACCCAGTACTTC.